This TCR beta chain derives from a study of blood T cell repertoires in COVID-19. Study-level background: The study drew acute and convalescent COVID-19 samples from the United States, Italy and Spain. T cells, B-cell-depleted T cells, or PBMCs provided the cDNA or gDNA that served as material.

The protocol was immunoSEQ multiplex PCR, while the TCRdb copy is restricted to in-frame clones and leaves out a portion. The table records about 280,000 clones, about 82% of them present only once. V lost 6 bases and J 7 bases, leaving 12 bases between the germline ends. The CDR3 is made up of 12 amino acids. From germline, CDR1 is SQVTM and CDR2 ANQGSEA. The chain links TRBV29-1 to TRBJ1-4; D gene uncertain. The origin of this receptor is a man aged 45-65 years with active or convalescent COVID-19. Sequences were obtained from peripheral blood. CDR3 nucleotide sequence: TGCAGCGTCCAAAGGGAGGGTGAAAAACTGTTTTTT. Translating it yields CSVQREGEKLFF.